Sequencing of this T cell receptor beta chain was carried out in a study of blood T cell repertoires in COVID-19. Study information: Acute-phase and convalescent COVID-19 samples originated in the United States, Italy and Spain. In each case, the material was cDNA or gDNA derived from T cells, B-cell-depleted T cells, or PBMCs.

The sample holds one count of this clone. In the authors' workflow: Estimates of nucleated cell counts were drawn from the amplification of reference gene primers. Repertoires were generated with immunoSEQ multiplex PCR, while TCRdb's copy carries only in-frame clones and drops some. V and J calls and clone size come straight from that table; D and trimming were deduced from the DNA. This table holds some 26,000 clones, about 89% found once. This CDR3 has 15 amino acids. Trimming at V came to 5 bases and at J to 1 base, leaving 6 bases not matched to a gene. Germline-derived CDR1 and CDR2 are SNHLY and FYNNEI.

This chain joins TRBV2 and TRBJ1-2; 8 positions agree with TRBD1. This clonotype was obtained from a human donor in a cohort sampled during active COVID-19. Material: peripheral blood. This chain's CDR3 is CASSNGQGYNYGYTF. For the CDR3, the DNA is TGTGCCAGCAGTAATGGACAGGGATATAACTATGGCTACACCTTC.